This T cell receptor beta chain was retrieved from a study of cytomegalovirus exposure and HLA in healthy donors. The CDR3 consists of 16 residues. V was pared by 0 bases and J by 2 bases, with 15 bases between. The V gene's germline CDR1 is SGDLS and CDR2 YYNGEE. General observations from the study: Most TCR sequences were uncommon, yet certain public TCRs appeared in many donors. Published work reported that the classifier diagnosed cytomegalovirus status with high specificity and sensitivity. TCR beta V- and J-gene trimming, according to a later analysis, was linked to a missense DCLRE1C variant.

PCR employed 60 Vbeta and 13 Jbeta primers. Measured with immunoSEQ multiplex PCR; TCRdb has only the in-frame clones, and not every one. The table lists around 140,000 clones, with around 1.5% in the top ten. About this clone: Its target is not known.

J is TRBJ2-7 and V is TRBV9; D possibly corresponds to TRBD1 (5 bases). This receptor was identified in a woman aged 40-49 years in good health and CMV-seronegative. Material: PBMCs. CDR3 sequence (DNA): TGTGCCAGCAGCGTAGGAGGAGCAGGGCGGACCTACGAGCAGTACTTC. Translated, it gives CASSVGGAGRTYEQYF. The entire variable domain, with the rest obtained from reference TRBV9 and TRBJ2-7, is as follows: DSGVTQTPKHLITATGQRVTLRCSPRSGDLSVYWYQQSLDQGLQFLIQYYNGEERAKGNILERFSAQQFPDLHSELNLSSLELGDSALYFCASSVGGAGRTYEQYFGPGTRLTVT.